These 8 T cell receptor beta chains were all obtained from the same sample, sequenced in a study of blood T cell repertoires in COVID-19. Only in-frame clones appear in the TCRdb table, and some are missing; sequencing was by immunoSEQ multiplex PCR. The table shows roughly 140,000 clones, with 84% occurring only once. The sequencing sample was made of peripheral blood. The receptors derive from a woman aged 45-60 years in a cohort sampled during active or convalescent COVID-19.

V is TRBV6-5 and J is TRBJ2-5; D may be TRBD1 (6 bases). Germline V CDR1 and CDR2: MNHEY, SVGAGI. Deletions cut 4 bases from V and 4 bases from J, with 13 bases between. CDR3 length: 14 amino acids. The DNA of the CDR3 is TGTGCCAGCAGTTCCCAGACAGGAGCAGAGACCCAGTACTTC. The encoded protein is CASSSQTGAETQYF.

The genes are TRBV30 and TRBJ1-6; TRBD1 matches 7 bases. The CDR3 sequence is 14 residues long. The germline CDR1 and CDR2 sequences are GTSNPN and SVGIG (reference sequence). Losses at the gene ends were 2 bases for V and 9 bases for J; bases not matched to a gene: 7. DNA of the CDR3: TGTGCCTGGAGTCCAGGGGGGTGGATTTCACCCCTCCACTTT. This sequence encodes CAWSPGGWISPLHF.

The chain combines TRBV5-1 with TRBJ1-5; 9 bases are a match to TRBD1. The germline gives CDR1 SGHRS, CDR2 YFSETQ. The V gene end was trimmed by 4 bases and the J gene end by 6 bases; junction bases not matched to a gene: 8. The CDR3 runs 15 residues. The CDR3 nucleotides are TGCGCCAGCAGCCGGACAGGGGTATCGGGTCAGCCCCAGCATTTT. Residues: CASSRTGVSGQPQHF.

This clone was detected a few times. The CDR3 DNA is TGTGCCAGCAGGCTTGGGGGCAGTGAAAAACTGTTTTTT. This translates into CASRLGGSEKLFF. The chain is built from TRBV12-3 or TRBV12-4 and TRBJ1-4, with D tentatively TRBD1 (6 bases). With 6 bases removed from V and 7 bases from J, the gap between germline ends came to 12 bases. CDR3 length: 13 residues.

Remarks on this clone: This specimen includes other DNA sequences encoding the same CDR3. The V and J genes are TRBV18 and TRBJ1-1; the match to TRBD1 covers 7 bases. Per germline, CDR1 KGHSH and CDR2 LQKENI. J gave up 4 bases and V 0 bases, and 5 bases lay outside the gene matches. This CDR3 spans 15 amino acids. The CDR3 spells CASSPPTGAPTEAFF. CDR3 DNA: TGTGCCAGCTCACCACCTACAGGGGCGCCCACTGAAGCTTTCTTT.

The chain is built from TRBV5-1 and TRBJ2-5, with TRBD2 identical over 8 bases. CDR3 length: 13 amino acids. Germline loops: CDR1 SGHRS, CDR2 YFSETQ. Germline trimming cut 5 bases from V and 0 bases from J; bases unmatched to any gene: 0. The CDR3 region is CASRRGDQETQYF. The DNA for the CDR3 is TGCGCCAGCAGGCGGGGGGACCAAGAGACCCAGTACTTC.

The chain is built from TRBV27 and TRBJ1-5, with D possibly matching TRBD1 (6 bases). Germline V gene sequence: CDR1 MNHEY, CDR2 SMNVEV (reference sequence). This CDR3 is built from 18 residues. V shed 5 bases and J shed 0 bases, with 20 bases lying between them. CDR3 DNA: TGTGCCAGCAGTCCGACTCGTGGACAGCAATATAGCAATCAGCCCCAGCATTTT. It translates to CASSPTRGQQYSNQPQHF.

The rearrangement uses TRBV19 and TRBJ1-4; no reliable D call. The CDR3 totals 13 residues. V was trimmed by 5 bases and J by 5 bases, leaving 9 bases between them. The germline CDR1 and CDR2 sequences are LNHDA and SQIVND (reference sequence). CDR3 loop: CASSYGWNEKLFF. The CDR3 region has the DNA TGTGCCAGTAGTTACGGTTGGAATGAAAAACTGTTTTTT.